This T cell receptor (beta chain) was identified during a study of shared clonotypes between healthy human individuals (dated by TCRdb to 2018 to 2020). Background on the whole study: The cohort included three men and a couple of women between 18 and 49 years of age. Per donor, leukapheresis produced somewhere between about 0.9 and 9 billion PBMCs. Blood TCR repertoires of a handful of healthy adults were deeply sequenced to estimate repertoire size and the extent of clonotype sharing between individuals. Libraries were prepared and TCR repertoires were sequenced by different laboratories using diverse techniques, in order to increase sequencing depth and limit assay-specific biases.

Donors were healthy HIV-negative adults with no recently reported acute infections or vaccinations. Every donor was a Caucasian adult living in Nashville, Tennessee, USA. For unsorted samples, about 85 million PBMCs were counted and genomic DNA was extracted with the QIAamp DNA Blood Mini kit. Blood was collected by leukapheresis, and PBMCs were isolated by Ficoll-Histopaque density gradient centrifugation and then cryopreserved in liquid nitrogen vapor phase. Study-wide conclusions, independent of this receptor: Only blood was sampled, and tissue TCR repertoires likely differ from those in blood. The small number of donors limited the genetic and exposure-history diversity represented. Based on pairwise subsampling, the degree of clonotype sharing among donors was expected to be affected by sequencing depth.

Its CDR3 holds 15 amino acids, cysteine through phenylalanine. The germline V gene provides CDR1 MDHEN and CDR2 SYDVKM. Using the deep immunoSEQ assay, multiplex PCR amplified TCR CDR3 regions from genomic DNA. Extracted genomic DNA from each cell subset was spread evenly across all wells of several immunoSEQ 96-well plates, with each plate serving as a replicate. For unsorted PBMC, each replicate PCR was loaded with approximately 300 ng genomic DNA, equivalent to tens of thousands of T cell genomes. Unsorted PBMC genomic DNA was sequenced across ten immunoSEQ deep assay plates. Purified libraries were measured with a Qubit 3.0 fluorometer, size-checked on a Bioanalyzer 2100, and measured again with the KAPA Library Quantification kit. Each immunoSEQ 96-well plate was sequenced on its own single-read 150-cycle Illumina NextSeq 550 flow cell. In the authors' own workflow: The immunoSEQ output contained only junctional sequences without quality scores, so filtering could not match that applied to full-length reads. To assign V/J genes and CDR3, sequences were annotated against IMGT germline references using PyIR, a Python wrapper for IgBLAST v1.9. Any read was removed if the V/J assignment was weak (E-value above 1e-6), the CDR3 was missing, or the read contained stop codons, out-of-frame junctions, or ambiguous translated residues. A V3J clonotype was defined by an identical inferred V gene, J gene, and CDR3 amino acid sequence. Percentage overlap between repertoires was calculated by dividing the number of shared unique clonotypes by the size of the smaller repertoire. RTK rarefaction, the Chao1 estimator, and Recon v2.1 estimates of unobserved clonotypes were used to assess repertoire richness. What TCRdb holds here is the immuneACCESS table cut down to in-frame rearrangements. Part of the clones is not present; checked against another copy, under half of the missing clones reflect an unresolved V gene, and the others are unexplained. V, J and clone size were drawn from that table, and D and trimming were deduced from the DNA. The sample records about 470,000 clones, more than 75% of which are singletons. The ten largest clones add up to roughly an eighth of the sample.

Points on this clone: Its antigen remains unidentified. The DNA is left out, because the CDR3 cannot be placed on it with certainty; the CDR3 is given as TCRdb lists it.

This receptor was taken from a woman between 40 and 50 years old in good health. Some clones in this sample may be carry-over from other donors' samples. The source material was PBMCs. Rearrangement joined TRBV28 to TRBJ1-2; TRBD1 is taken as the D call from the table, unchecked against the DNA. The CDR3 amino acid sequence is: CASSSGQGFNYGYTF.